These 8 T cell receptor beta chains were all obtained from the same sample, sequenced in a study of cytotoxic CD8 clonotypes in ibrutinib-treated CLL (dated by TCRdb to about 2021). Library creation used the immunoSEQ multiplex PCR assay. The table was pulled from immuneACCESS by TCRdb, which kept in-frame rearrangements only. Such tables lose some clones; where checked, under half of the loss comes from unresolved V genes, and the rest has no known cause. The sample table records almost 250,000 clones; 70% of these occur just once. The top ten constitute 15% to 19% of the sample. Per the publication, the time point label means: 24 months on ibrutinib. Sequencing was performed on PBMCs, taken after 24 months of ibrutinib treatment. These receptors were taken from a human donor with chronic lymphocytic leukemia.

V and J are TRBV14 and TRBJ2-1; 12 bases fit TRBD1. The junction had 11 bases not matched to a gene; V was cut back by 2 bases and J by 6 bases. The CDR3 has 18 amino acids. Looked up from germline, CDR1 is SGHDN and CDR2 is FVKESK. The CDR3 sequence is CASSQTPGQGAFANEQFF. In nucleotides, the CDR3 is TGTGCCAGCAGCCAAACCCCGGGACAGGGGGCTTTTGCCAATGAGCAGTTCTTC.

The CDR3 DNA is TGTGCCAGTACCAAAGTCGGGCCAGATGGCAATCAGCCCCAGCATTTT. It encodes CASTKVGPDGNQPQHF. The chain uses TRBV19 and TRBJ1-5; D uncertain. CDR1 and CDR2 (germline): LNHDA, SQIVND (reference sequence). Trimming pared 7 bases from V and 2 bases from J, leaving 18 bases between. This CDR3 has 16 amino acids.

This clone was detected once. The CDR3 DNA is TGTGCCAGCTCACCACCGGTGGGGGAGGCTAATGAAAAACTGTTTTTT. Translating it yields CASSPPVGEANEKLFF. This chain uses TRBV18 with TRBJ1-4; possible D gene TRBD1, 5 bases. Germline V lookup: CDR1 KGHSH, CDR2 LQKENI. The length of the CDR3 is 16 residues. Trimming cost V 0 bases and J 3 bases, with 11 bases left between them.

The rearrangement links TRBV10-2 to TRBJ2-7, with 10 nucleotides matching TRBD1. Germline V gene lookup returns CDR1 WSHSY and CDR2 SAAADI. With 4 bases clipped from V and 5 bases from J, the junction kept 11 bases outside the gene matches. The length of the CDR3 is 16 residues. The CDR3 bases are TGCGCCAGCAGTGTTCTGGGACAGGGGCGGATCGACGAGCAGTACTTC. Amino acids: CASSVLGQGRIDEQYF.

The chain links TRBV9 to TRBJ2-5; tentatively, D is TRBD1 (5 bases). CDR3 length equals 14 residues. Germline lookup yields CDR1 SGDLS and CDR2 YYNGEE. Trimming cost V 5 bases and J 0 bases, with 11 bases left between them. The CDR3: CASRPDSNQETQYF. The CDR3 coding sequence is TGTGCCAGCAGACCCGACAGTAACCAAGAGACCCAGTACTTC.

This clone came up a few times. This chain joins TRBV19 and TRBJ2-7; D possibly corresponds to TRBD1 (5 bases). Deletions cut 9 bases from V and 2 bases from J, with 17 bases between. Germline-derived CDR1 and CDR2 are LNHDA and SQIVND (reference sequence). The CDR3 covers 14 residues. As DNA, the CDR3 is TGTGCCAGCGTAAGTGACAGCCCTCCCTACGAGCAGTACTTC. Protein product: CASVSDSPPYEQYF.

As DNA, the CDR3 is TGTGCCAGCAGTACCGGACAGGGGGCGTTCCACGAGCAGTACTTC. Protein product: CASSTGQGAFHEQYF. The chain joins TRBV27 to TRBJ2-7, with TRBD1 identical over 11 bases. Losses at the gene ends were 5 bases for V and 5 bases for J; bases not matched to a gene: 8. Germline CDR1 is MNHEY and CDR2 is SMNVEV (reference sequence). The CDR3 runs 15 residues.

The chain employs TRBV6-5 and TRBJ1-2; 7 nucleotides agree with TRBD1. V was pared by 4 bases and J by 6 bases, with 5 bases of the junction left unmatched. CDR1 is MNHEY and CDR2 is SVGAGI in the germline V gene. The CDR3 is 13 amino acids. CDR3 nucleotide sequence: TGTGCCAGCAGTTGGACAGGTGATAATGGCTACACCTTC. Protein product: CASSWTGDNGYTF.